This T cell receptor (beta chain) is drawn from a study of T cell responses to AZD1222 COVID-19 vaccine. Data came from immunoSEQ multiplex PCR; TCRdb stores just in-frame clones and leaves some out. This table holds some 120,000 clones, approximately 90% found once. This CDR3 is 16 amino acids long. Trimming removed 3 bases from V and 5 bases from J, with 19 bases in between. Germline CDR1 reads SGHNT; CDR2 reads YENEEA. The clonotype comes from an adult in good health. The sample was peripheral blood, taken on day 0 of MenACWY control vaccination. V is TRBV11-3 and J is TRBJ1-1; the D gene is possibly TRBD1 (6 bases). The CDR3 nucleotides read TGTGCCAGCAGCTTGGAAGGAGGCAGGGGCGGAACTGAAGCTTTCTTT. Translation: CASSLEGGRGGTEAFF.